This T cell receptor beta chain derives from a study of PD-1 blockade in classical Hodgkin lymphoma. Overall study findings and caveats: Relapsed/refractory patients reportedly had lower baseline diversity than newly diagnosed patients.

This clone was counted once. Its antigen remains unknown. Documented time point: cycle 4 day 1 (C4D1), after six to seven weeks of nivolumab. All patients relapsed after autologous stem cell transplantation, and brentuximab vedotin exposure varied. Purification of CD4+ T cells from thawed PBMCs was performed via magnetic negative selection. The data were produced by immunoSEQ multiplex PCR, yet TCRdb's version contains in-frame clones alone and is incomplete. This table holds about 12,000 clones, 88% found once. V lost 4 bases to trimming and J lost 7 bases; unmatched junction nucleotides: 14. This CDR3 spans 17 amino acids. Germline-derived CDR1 and CDR2 are SGHTA and FQGTGA.

The material was CD4+ T cells from blood, obtained before the fourth cycle of nivolumab. V is TRBV7-3 and J is TRBJ2-2, with TRBD2 matching over 8 bases. The clonotype comes from a human donor with classical Hodgkin lymphoma. CDR3 DNA: TGTGCCAGCAGCTCCCCCCCGGGGGGGCGCTTGAGCGGGGAGCTGTTTTTT. Protein sequence: CASSSPPGGRLSGELFF.